This passage covers 24 T cell receptor beta chains from one sample sequenced in a study of T cells in Graves' hyperthyroidism and ophthalmopathy (dated by TCRdb to between 2018 and 2021). Receptor libraries were prepared by multiplex PCR. The instrument was an Illumina HiSeq 2000. Amplification of TCR beta CDR3 regions was carried out from RNA transcripts. A first-round RT-PCR of the TCR CDR3 used the HTBI primer set with the Qiagen OneStep RT-PCR kit. The public sequencing data were trimmed at Q25 with fastp and processed into clonotypes with MiXCR by TCRdb, which kept only in-frame beta chains. Entries that share a CDR3 protein sequence are merged under the most common genes and DNA. Recorded for this sample are around 400,000 distinct CDR3 sequences; approximately 25% of them occurred a single time. More than 60% of the sample comes from the top ten. Sample: blood. The origin of the receptors is a man aged 50 or older with Graves' hyperthyroidism.

This clonotype was seen ten or more times. The V and J genes are TRBV28 and TRBJ2-1, with no clear D. Trimming left V 8 bases short and J 14 bases short, with 19 bases between. The germline V gene encodes CDR1 MDHEN and CDR2 SYDVKM. The CDR3 sequence is 12 residues long. CDR3 coding DNA: TGTGCCAGCGCAAGGATGGGGTATGGAGAGTTCTTC. This encodes CASARMGYGEFF.

The chain combines TRBV29-1 with TRBJ2-1; 9 bases are a match to TRBD2. Germline V gene sequence: CDR1 SQVTM, CDR2 ANQGSEA. CDR3 length: 13 amino acids. Trimming cost V 1 base and J 10 bases; bases outside gene matches: 5. CDR3 amino acids: CSVEGSGRVEQFF. The CDR3 bases are TGCAGCGTTGAAGGTAGCGGGAGAGTGGAGCAGTTCTTC.

The chain's CDR3 is CASSSQWVGEQFF. DNA for the CDR3: TGTGCCAGCAGCTCACAGTGGGTTGGTGAGCAGTTCTTC. This chain connects TRBV7-2 to TRBJ2-1; D ambiguous. Germline V gene sequence: CDR1 SGHTA, CDR2 FQGNSA. V was shortened by 4 bases and J by 9 bases, with 13 bases between the two germline ends. The CDR3 is 13 amino acids.

The chain combines TRBV28 with TRBJ2-2, with D perhaps matching TRBD1 (6 bases). The CDR3 sequence is 14 residues long. V lost 3 bases and J lost 3, with 8 bases in between. Germline V gives CDR1 MDHEN, CDR2 SYDVKM. The CDR3, as DNA: TGTGCCAGCAGTTTTTACAGGGACACCGGGGAGCTGTTTTTT. As protein: CASSFYRDTGELFF.

The J gene is TRBJ1-2, the V gene TRBV4-2, with D unresolved. The V and J ends lost 2 bases and 6 bases respectively, with 10 bases between them. There are 13 residues in the CDR3. Germline V lookup: CDR1 LGHNA, CDR2 YNFKEQ. The CDR3 region is CASSQPQADGYTF. The CDR3 coding sequence is TGTGCCAGCAGCCAACCCCAGGCCGATGGCTACACCTTC.

This clonotype was recorded a few times. The chain joins TRBV29-1 to TRBJ2-7; D is possibly TRBD2 (5 bases). CDR1 is SQVTM and CDR2 is ANQGSEA in the germline V gene. Trimming cost V 6 bases and J 0 bases, with 18 bases left between them. The CDR3 has 15 amino acids. CDR3 amino acids: CSVESLDGGSYEQYF. In DNA form, the CDR3 reads TGCAGCGTCGAGTCGCTGGACGGAGGCTCCTACGAGCAGTACTTC.

In this sample, this clonotype turned up many times. The chain combines TRBV12-3 or TRBV12-4 with TRBJ1-5; D is ambiguous. V was shortened by 5 bases and J by 5 bases, with 13 bases between the two germline ends. The CDR3 length is 14 residues. The CDR3 sequence: CASSSDGLHQPQHF. The CDR3 DNA reads as TGTGCCAGCAGTAGTGACGGATTGCATCAGCCCCAGCATTTT.

The rearrangement uses TRBV6-1 and TRBJ1-1; TRBD1 might be the D (5 bases). The CDR3 runs 14 residues. The germline gives CDR1 MNHNS, CDR2 SASEGT. The germline V and J ends were trimmed by 2 bases and 6 bases, with 13 bases remaining between them. This chain's CDR3 is CASSERDFRAEAFF. CDR3 nucleotides: TGTGCCAGCAGTGAACGGGACTTTCGCGCTGAAGCTTTCTTT.

To note about this clonotype: This may be a read error, as it is one base from a much larger clone. The V gene is TRBV2, the J gene TRBJ2-3, with 9 bases identical to TRBD2. There are 15 residues in the CDR3. Germline CDR1 SNHLY, CDR2 FYNNEI. J gave up 4 bases and V 10 bases, and 12 bases lay outside the gene matches. The CDR3 spells CANAGSGRVADTQYF. The CDR3 DNA is TGTGCCAACGCTGGTAGCGGGAGAGTGGCAGATACGCAGTATTTT.

This clonotype was seen only a few times. V usage is TRBV5-1 and J usage is TRBJ1-1; 7 positions agree with TRBD1. This CDR3 comprises 14 residues. Germline CDR1 is SGHRS and CDR2 is YFSETQ. The J segment lost 6 bases and the V segment lost 3 bases, leaving 8 bases of the junction unmatched. The CDR3 coding sequence is TGCGCCAGCAGCTCTATACAGGGGTTCCCTGAAGCTTTCTTT. It encodes CASSSIQGFPEAFF.

The J gene is TRBJ2-4, the V gene TRBV11-2; D is uncertain. V gave up 6 bases and J gave up 8 bases, with 11 bases separating them. CDR3 size: 12 residues. Per the germline V gene, CDR1 is SGHAT and CDR2 is FQNNGV. CDR3 bases: TGTGCCAGCAGTTCTAATTGGGACATTCAGTACTTC. Its protein product is CASSSNWDIQYF.

Written as DNA, the CDR3 is TGTGCCAGCAGCCCTCAGATAGCCAAAAACATTCAGTACTTC. It encodes CASSPQIAKNIQYF. The rearrangement joins TRBV28 to TRBJ2-4; D unresolved. Trimming shortened V by 6 bases and J by 0 bases, and 9 bases separated the two germline ends. Looked up from germline, CDR1 is MDHEN and CDR2 is SYDVKM. The CDR3 has 14 amino acids.

A few counts support this clonotype. The chain links TRBV2 to TRBJ1-2; tentatively, D is TRBD1 (5 bases). The CDR3 totals 13 residues. In germline, CDR1 is SNHLY, CDR2 FYNNEI. Trimming stripped 0 bases from V and 4 bases from J, with 6 bases between. The CDR3: CASSEAGPYGYTF. In DNA, the CDR3 is TGTGCCAGCAGTGAAGCGGGACCCTATGGCTACACCTTC. Supplemented by reference TRBV2 and TRBJ1-2, the full variable domain reads EPEVTQTPSHQVTQMGQEVILRCVPISNHLYFYWYRQILGQKVEFLVSFYNNEISEKSEIFDDQFSVERPDGSNFTLKIRSTKLEDSAMYFCASSEAGPYGYTFGSGTRLTVV.

The J gene is TRBJ1-1, the V gene TRBV11-2, with D uncertain. CDR1 and CDR2 from the germline V gene are SGHAT and FQNNGV. V was clipped by 0 bases and J by 7 bases, with 12 bases between them. The CDR3 is 14 residues long. CDR3 DNA: TGTGCCAGCAGCTTAGATCGTGTGGGAAATGAAGCTTTCTTT. This encodes CASSLDRVGNEAFF.

The J gene is TRBJ2-1, the V gene TRBV28, with D possibly TRBD2 on 5 matching bases. With 8 bases removed from V and 14 bases from J, the gap between germline ends came to 19 bases. CDR1 is MDHEN and CDR2 is SYDVKM in the germline V gene. The CDR3 runs to 12 residues. CDR3 in DNA: TGTGCCAGCGCGGGTGATAGCCCCGTGAAGTTCTTC. It is translated as CASAGDSPVKFF.

This clonotype has more than one count but fewer than ten. The chain is built from TRBV19 and TRBJ2-7; 7 positions match TRBD1. V lost 4 bases, J lost 4 bases, and 7 bases stayed unmatched. The CDR3 covers 14 residues. Germline-derived CDR1 and CDR2 are LNHDA and SQIVND (reference sequence). CDR3 protein: CASSNTRGFYEQYF. In DNA, the CDR3 is TGTGCCAGTAGTAACACCAGGGGGTTTTACGAGCAGTACTTC.

The chain joins TRBV5-1 to TRBJ2-7, with D tentatively TRBD2 (5 bases). Trimming took off 5 bases at V and 3 bases at J, with 18 bases between the two ends. Germline V CDR1 and CDR2: SGHRS, YFSETQ. The CDR3 totals 15 residues. This CDR3 is CASSREFGVFYEQYF. CDR3 coding DNA: TGCGCCAGCAGTAGGGAGTTCGGGGTTTTCTACGAGCAGTACTTC.

This clonotype occurred a few times. This sequence joins TRBV6-1 and TRBJ2-3; a possible D gene is TRBD1 (5 bases). The ends were cut back, 7 bases at V and 9 bases at J, with 14 bases in the middle. This CDR3 spans 12 amino acids. Germline CDR1 MNHNS, CDR2 SASEGT. CDR3 in DNA: TGTGCCAGCATCCAAGTCCAGGGAACGCAGTATTTT. Amino acid sequence: CASIQVQGTQYF.

Regarding this clonotype: One end of the junction is discordant with germline, which a read error may explain. The J gene is TRBJ2-5, the V gene TRBV2; TRBD1 matches 8 bases. The CDR3 spans 15 residues. Germline CDR1 reads SNHLY; CDR2 reads FYNNEI. The CDR3 DNA is TGTGCCACCAGTGATCCCGGACAGGGTGTGGAGACCCAGTACTTC. This gives the protein CATSDPGQGVETQYF.

This clonotype was counted many times. Here the CDR3 DNA reads TGTGCCAGCAGCCAGGGACGCCGCGGACACAATGAGCAGTTCTTC. Its translation is CASSQGRRGHNEQFF. The chain couples TRBV3-1 to TRBJ2-1; tentatively, D is TRBD1 or TRBD2 (5 bases each). The germline V and J ends were trimmed by 3 bases and 5 bases, with 14 bases remaining between them. CDR3 size: 15 residues. Looked up from germline, CDR1 is LGHDT and CDR2 is YNNKEL (reference sequence).

CDR3 coding DNA: TGCAGTGCTAGAGATTACGGCTATGGCTACACCTTC. Encoded protein: CSARDYGYGYTF. The rearrangement uses TRBV20-1 and TRBJ1-2, with D unclear. Germline V gene lookup returns CDR1 DFQATT and CDR2 SNEGSKA (reference sequence). Trimming left V 0 bases short and J 4 bases short, with 6 bases between. The CDR3 sequence is 12 residues long.

This clonotype was seen more than once but under ten times. The rearrangement joins TRBV7-9 to TRBJ1-1; D may be TRBD1 (5 bases). The ends were cut back, 3 bases at V and 7 bases at J, with 18 bases in the middle. Germline lookup yields CDR1 SEHNR and CDR2 FQNEAQ (reference sequence). The CDR3 has 15 residues. The CDR3 region is CASSFGSWGGDEAFF. In nucleotides, the CDR3 is TGTGCCAGCAGCTTCGGATCTTGGGGGGGGGATGAAGCTTTCTTT.

The chain combines TRBV18 with TRBJ2-5; no clear D. Germline CDR1 and CDR2: KGHSH and LQKENI. Between the trimmed V and J ends, which lost 3 bases and 5 bases, there was a span of 13 bases. This CDR3 is built from 14 residues. The DNA of the CDR3 is TGTGCCAGCTCACCTTTAATAGACCGGGAGACCCAGTACTTC. It encodes CASSPLIDRETQYF.

This clonotype has at least ten counts. The chain links TRBV24-1 to TRBJ2-7; D call uncertain. CDR1 KGHDR and CDR2 SFDVKD come from the germline V gene. This CDR3 is 13 amino acids long. Trimming left V 7 bases short and J 2 bases short, with 11 bases between. In DNA, the CDR3 is TGTGCCACCAGGATCGGCGGCGCCTACGAGCAGTACTTC. Translation gives CATRIGGAYEQYF.